This T cell receptor (beta chain) was sequenced during a study of cytomegalovirus exposure and HLA in healthy donors. The primer mix had 60 Vbeta and 13 Jbeta primers. TCRdb keeps only in-frame clones here, not all; method: immunoSEQ multiplex PCR. The sample yields 200,000 to 250,000 clones, around four fifths seen once. The CDR3 loop spans 13 amino acids. V was cut by 5 bases and J by 8 bases, with 13 bases left in between. In germline, CDR1 is SGHDT, CDR2 YYEEEE. The chain is built from TRBV5-6 and TRBJ2-2; D remains ambiguous. The source material was PBMCs. The origin of this receptor is a woman between 55 and 75 years old in good health and CMV-seropositive. The CDR3, as DNA: TGTGCCAGCAGTCCCCGACCTAGAGGGGAGCTGTTTTTT. This sequence encodes CASSPRPRGELFF.